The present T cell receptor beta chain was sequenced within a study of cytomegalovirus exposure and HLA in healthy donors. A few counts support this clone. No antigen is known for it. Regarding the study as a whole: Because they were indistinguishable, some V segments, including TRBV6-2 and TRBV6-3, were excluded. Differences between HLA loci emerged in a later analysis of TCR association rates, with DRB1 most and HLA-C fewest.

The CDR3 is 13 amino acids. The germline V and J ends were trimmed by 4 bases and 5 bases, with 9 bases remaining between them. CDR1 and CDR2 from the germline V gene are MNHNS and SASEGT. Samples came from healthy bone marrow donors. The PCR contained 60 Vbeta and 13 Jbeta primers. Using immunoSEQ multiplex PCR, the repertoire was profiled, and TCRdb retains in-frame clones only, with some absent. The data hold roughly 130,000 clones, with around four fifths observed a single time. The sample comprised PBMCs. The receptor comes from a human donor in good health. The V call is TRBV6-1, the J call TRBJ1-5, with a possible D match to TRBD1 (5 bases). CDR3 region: CASSVRGDQPQHF. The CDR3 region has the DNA TGTGCCAGCAGTGTTCGGGGGGATCAGCCCCAGCATTTT.